This TCR beta chain was captured in a study of response to subunit inactivated influenza vaccine. A single record per CDR3 protein comes from TCRdb applying MiXCR to the RT-PCR reads. The table lists about 170,000 distinct CDR3 sequences, over 8.5% of them singletons, with under 40% in the top ten. The V gene end was trimmed by 6 bases and the J gene end by 6 bases; junction bases not matched to a gene: 15. The CDR3 is made up of 16 amino acids. Germline V gene lookup returns CDR1 DFQATT and CDR2 SNEGSKA (reference sequence). This clonotype was found a few times. The chain uses TRBV20-1 and TRBJ2-1; 9 positions match TRBD1. The TCR sequence derives from a man between 50 and 75 years old who received an inactivated influenza vaccine. The sequenced sample was CD8+ T cells sorted from PBMCs, obtained 23 to 25 months after vaccination. DNA for the CDR3: TGCAGTGCAACTACAGGGGGCTTAGCCCCCTCCAATGAGCAGTTCTTC. It translates to CSATTGGLAPSNEQFF.